This T cell receptor (beta chain) was recorded in a study of cytomegalovirus exposure and HLA in healthy donors. Study-level results: CMV antigen specificity of a few CMV-associated chains was confirmed in vitro.

This PCR relied on a set of 60 Vbeta primers and 13 Jbeta primers. Profiled with immunoSEQ multiplex PCR; TCRdb holds only in-frame clones, not every one. The table includes roughly 120,000 clones, around 67% detected once. Remarks on this clone: The antigen remains undetermined.

The trim removed 5 bases at V and 5 bases at J, leaving 9 bases unmatched. CDR3 size: 17 residues. CDR1 is MNHEY, CDR2 SMNVEV, per germline (reference sequence). This clonotype was obtained from a woman aged 40 to 49 in good health and CMV-seropositive. Sequencing was carried out using PBMCs. The chain has TRBV27 and TRBJ2-5; TRBD2 matches 15 bases. CDR3 region: CASSPRTSGRAWETQYF. The CDR3 coding sequence is TGTGCCAGCAGTCCACGGACTAGCGGGAGGGCCTGGGAGACCCAGTACTTC.